These 30 T cell receptor beta chains came from one sample sequenced in a study of blood T cell repertoires in COVID-19. Clones were sequenced by immunoSEQ multiplex PCR, and TCRdb holds only the in-frame ones, with some missing. Altogether 150,000 to 200,000 clones are present, 80% to 95% being singletons, with the ten largest covering just under 2%. Sequenced: peripheral blood. The source of these receptors is a woman in her sixties or seventies with COVID-19, enrolled during active disease.

The chain has TRBV7-3 and TRBJ2-2; D possibly corresponds to TRBD2 (6 bases). V dropped 5 bases and J dropped 6 bases, with 22 bases sitting between them. The CDR3 spans 17 residues. Germline lookup yields CDR1 SGHTA and CDR2 FQGTGA. CDR3 sequence (DNA): TGTGCCAGCAGCGAAGACCTCGGCGGGACGCCTGCCGGGGAGCTGTTTTTT. Its protein is CASSEDLGGTPAGELFF.

V usage is TRBV6-6 and J usage is TRBJ1-2; no definite D call. CDR3 size: 13 residues. V dropped 5 bases and J dropped 4 bases, with 11 bases sitting between them. Germline CDR1 and CDR2: MNHNY and SVGAGI (reference sequence). The DNA for the CDR3 is TGTGCCAGCAGTCTCGTACAATCCTATGGCTACACCTTC. Its translation: CASSLVQSYGYTF.

The chain joins TRBV5-1 to TRBJ1-6; possible D gene TRBD1, 6 bases. There are 16 residues in the CDR3. The V gene lost 4 bases and the J gene lost 6 bases, with 17 bases spanning the gap. In germline, CDR1 is SGHRS, CDR2 YFSETQ. The CDR3 DNA reads TGCGCCAGCAGCACGGAAAGGACAGCTAGTAATTCACCCCTCCACTTT. It translates to CASSTERTASNSPLHF. Full variable domain (remainder filled in from reference TRBV5-1 and TRBJ1-6): KAGVTQTPRYLIKTRGQQVTLSCSPISGHRSVSWYQQTPGQGLQFLFEYFSETQRNKGNFPGRFSGRQFSNSRSEMNVSTLELGDSALYLCASSTERTASNSPLHFGNGTRLTVT.

The chain employs TRBV4-2 and TRBJ2-3; TRBD2 is a possible D gene (7 bases). Germline lookup yields CDR1 LGHNA and CDR2 YNFKEQ. The CDR3 totals 17 residues. Trimming cost V 0 bases and J 5 bases, with 18 bases left between them. CDR3 nucleotides: TGTGCCAGCAGCCAAGAACCGGGCGGGGGCCCTCGAGATACGCAGTATTTT. It translates to CASSQEPGGGPRDTQYF.

The chain couples TRBV3-1 (or the pseudogene TRBV3-2) to TRBJ1-2, with 9 bases lining up with TRBD1. The germline gives CDR1 LGHDT, CDR2 YNNKEL (reference sequence). The junction had 5 bases not matched to a gene; V was cut back by 4 bases and J by 5 bases. The CDR3 runs to 14 residues. For the CDR3, the DNA is TGTGCCAGCAGCCCTGGGACAGGGCCATATGGCTACACCTTC. It codes for CASSPGTGPYGYTF.

This clone appeared a single time. The chain has TRBV4-3 and TRBJ1-1, with D tentatively TRBD1 (5 bases). The CDR3 is made up of 12 amino acids. Trimming stripped 1 base from V and 10 bases from J, with 10 bases between. Germline loops: CDR1 LGHNA, CDR2 YSLEER. The CDR3 spells CASSQVGGLAFF. The CDR3 nucleotides are TGCGCCAGCAGCCAAGTCGGGGGTCTAGCTTTCTTT.

This sequence joins TRBV19 and TRBJ1-1, with 9 bases that match TRBD1. The CDR3 consists of 16 residues. V was clipped by 3 bases and J by 6 bases; unmatched bases: 11. Germline V gene sequence: CDR1 LNHDA, CDR2 SQIVND (reference sequence). The CDR3 DNA reads TGTGCCAGTAGTATCTCACAGGGGGCACAAGGTTCTGAAGCTTTCTTT. Translated: CASSISQGAQGSEAFF.

This clone has a handful of counts. The chain recombines TRBV3-1 (or the pseudogene TRBV3-2) with TRBJ2-7; D not certain. The CDR3 is made up of 11 amino acids. Germline CDR1 reads LGHDT; CDR2 reads YNNKEL (reference sequence). V gave up 6 bases and J gave up 3 bases, with 6 bases separating them. CDR3 amino acids: CASSPGYEQYF. CDR3 bases: TGTGCCAGCAGTCCAGGCTACGAGCAGTACTTC.

The chain combines TRBV4-3 with TRBJ1-4; D gene ambiguous. Germline V lookup: CDR1 LGHNA, CDR2 YSLEER. The CDR3 loop spans 15 amino acids. V was trimmed by 5 bases and J by 0 bases, leaving 10 bases between them. CDR3 bases: TGCGCCAGCAGCAGCCACAGTGCAACTAATGAAAAACTGTTTTTT. Translated: CASSSHSATNEKLFF.

This chain joins TRBV11-2 and TRBJ2-7, with 13 nucleotides matching TRBD2. Germline V gene sequence: CDR1 SGHAT, CDR2 FQNNGV. Unmatched junction bases numbered 5, after V lost 5 bases and J lost 4 bases. This CDR3 contains 15 residues. The CDR3 is CASSRTSGGQYEQYF. In DNA form, the CDR3 reads TGTGCCAGCAGCCGGACTAGCGGGGGCCAATACGAGCAGTACTTC.

This chain uses TRBV19 with TRBJ1-2; D is perhaps TRBD1 (6 bases). Germline assignment: CDR1 LNHDA and CDR2 SQIVND (reference sequence). V was cut by 6 bases and J by 8 bases, with 13 bases left in between. The CDR3 is 12 amino acids. The CDR3 region has the DNA TGTGCCAGTAGAGGACAGCCCTGGGGCTACACCTTC. This translates into CASRGQPWGYTF.

The chain is built from TRBV2 and TRBJ2-1; 8 nucleotides agree with TRBD2. CDR1 SNHLY and CDR2 FYNNEI come from the germline V gene. After removal of 5 bases from V and 4 bases from J, the junction contained 7 bases not matched to a gene. The CDR3 covers 15 residues. The CDR3 region is CASSQTSGFYNEQFF. CDR3 coding DNA: TGTGCCAGCAGTCAAACTAGCGGTTTTTACAATGAGCAGTTCTTC.

The chain is built from TRBV12-5 and TRBJ2-5; 9 positions match TRBD2. CDR3 length: 16 amino acids. The junction had 10 bases not matched to a gene; V was cut back by 7 bases and J by 1 base. Germline loops: CDR1 LGHNT, CDR2 FRNRAP. CDR3 in amino acids: CASAPHLSGGQETQYF. DNA for the CDR3: TGTGCTAGTGCCCCTCACCTTAGCGGGGGCCAAGAGACCCAGTACTTC.

The CDR3 sequence is CASSTPRRPAEAFF. The CDR3 nucleotides are TGTGCCAGCAGCACCCCCCGGCGGCCGGCGGAAGCTTTCTTT. The chain uses TRBV21-1 and TRBJ1-1. TRBV21-1 is classified as a pseudogene. CDR3 size: 14 residues.

The rearrangement joins TRBV19 to TRBJ1-4; a possible D gene is TRBD1 (5 bases). This CDR3 comprises 14 residues. Deletions cut 4 bases from V and 0 bases from J, with 6 bases between. Germline V gene sequence: CDR1 LNHDA, CDR2 SQIVND (reference sequence). For the CDR3, the DNA is TGTGCCAGTAGTAAGGGGACAACTAATGAAAAACTGTTTTTT. Amino acids: CASSKGTTNEKLFF.

This chain uses TRBV4-2 with TRBJ1-5; D not certain. Trimming left V 1 base short and J 0 bases short, with 4 bases between. The V gene's germline CDR1 is LGHNA and CDR2 YNFKEQ. The CDR3 is 14 residues long. The CDR3 spells CASSQGSSNQPQHF. The CDR3 coding sequence is TGTGCCAGCAGCCAAGGTAGTAGCAATCAGCCCCAGCATTTT.

The rearrangement links TRBV7-9 to TRBJ2-7; 7 nucleotides match TRBD1. Trimming took 7 bases from V and 1 from J; bases not matched to a gene: 7. The CDR3 contains 14 residues. Germline V gene lookup returns CDR1 SEHNR and CDR2 FQNEAQ (reference sequence). DNA for the CDR3: TGTGCCAGCACCAACAGGGGTATTTCCTACGAGCAGTACTTC. Protein: CASTNRGISYEQYF. The full variable domain, its missing parts supplied by reference TRBV7-9 and TRBJ2-7, is DTGVSQNPRHKITKRGQNVTFRCDPISEHNRLYWYRQTLGQGPEFLTYFQNEAQLEKSRLLSDRFSAERPKGSFSTLEIQRTEQGDSAMYLCASTNRGISYEQYFGPGTRLTVT.

This CDR3 is CASSSSLDRRNQPQHF. The CDR3 bases are TGTGCCAGCAGCTCATCCCTCGACAGGCGCAATCAGCCCCAGCATTTT. This chain links TRBV7-6 with TRBJ1-5; D might be TRBD1 (6 bases). With 4 bases removed from V and 2 bases from J, the gap between germline ends came to 15 bases. Germline CDR1 SGHVS, CDR2 FNYEAQ. This CDR3 is built from 16 residues. Together with reference TRBV7-6 and TRBJ1-5, the CDR3 gives the full variable domain: GAGVSQSPRYKVTKRGQDVALRCDPISGHVSLYWYRQALGQGPEFLTYFNYEAQQDKSGLPNDRFSAERPEGSISTLTIQRTEQRDSAMYRCASSSSLDRRNQPQHFGDGTRLSIL.

The V gene is TRBV5-1, the J gene TRBJ2-3; TRBD1 matches 7 bases. The CDR3 covers 14 residues. From germline, CDR1 is SGHRS and CDR2 YFSETQ. The ends lost 1 base at V and 1 base at J; junction bases unmatched: 0. The CDR3 region is CASSLQGGTDTQYF. For the CDR3, the DNA is TGCGCCAGCAGCTTGCAGGGGGGCACAGATACGCAGTATTTT. Variable domain in full (rest from reference TRBV5-1 and TRBJ2-3): KAGVTQTPRYLIKTRGQQVTLSCSPISGHRSVSWYQQTPGQGLQFLFEYFSETQRNKGNFPGRFSGRQFSNSRSEMNVSTLELGDSALYLCASSLQGGTDTQYFGPGTRLTVL.

The chain has TRBV29-1 and TRBJ1-2; 9 bases match TRBD1. This CDR3 has 13 amino acids. V was pared by 4 bases and J by 5 bases, with 5 bases of the junction left unmatched. In germline, CDR1 is SQVTM, CDR2 ANQGSEA. CDR3: CSVVQGAGYGYTF. The CDR3 coding sequence is TGCAGCGTTGTACAGGGGGCGGGTTATGGCTACACCTTC.

The rearrangement joins TRBV19 to TRBJ1-2, with TRBD1 matching over 10 bases. The V gene end was trimmed by 4 bases and the J gene end by 7 bases; junction bases not matched to a gene: 9. This CDR3 is 15 amino acids long. The V gene's germline CDR1 is LNHDA and CDR2 SQIVND (reference sequence). CDR3 region: CASSTRDRGIAGYTF. CDR3 nucleotide sequence: TGTGCCAGTAGTACCAGGGACAGGGGAATTGCTGGCTACACCTTC.

The rearrangement uses TRBV14 and TRBJ1-6; TRBD1 matches at 7 bases. V was clipped by 3 bases and J by 10 bases; unmatched bases: 12. The germline CDR1 and CDR2 sequences are SGHDN and FVKESK. The CDR3 consists of 16 residues. The CDR3 region is CASSQTPRGPYSPLHF. The CDR3 DNA follows: TGTGCCAGCAGCCAGACCCCGAGGGGGCCGTACTCACCCCTCCACTTT.

Turning to this clone: In the same sample, other DNA sequences code for this CDR3. The V gene is TRBV5-5, the J gene TRBJ2-7, with TRBD2 matching over 15 bases. J was trimmed by 4 bases and V by 3 bases; bases with no gene match: 8. The CDR3 has 17 residues. Germline loops: CDR1 SGHKS, CDR2 YYEKEE (reference sequence). CDR3 nucleotides: TGTGCCAGCAGCTCTGGGAGGGGACTAGCGGGGGGTTACGAGCAGTACTTC. Translated, it gives CASSSGRGLAGGYEQYF.

The chain recombines TRBV12-5 with TRBJ2-1, with D possibly matching TRBD1 (6 bases). The V gene lost 0 bases and the J gene lost 9 bases, with 15 bases spanning the gap. CDR1 is LGHNT and CDR2 is FRNRAP in the germline V gene. The CDR3 length is 15 residues. In DNA, the CDR3 is TGTGCTAGTGGTTTGGTGGGTCCCCCGGACAGTGAGCAGTTCTTC. It yields the protein CASGLVGPPDSEQFF.

This clone was seen a few times. This chain links TRBV4-1 with TRBJ1-2; D ambiguous. The length of the CDR3 is 15 residues. Germline V gene data show CDR1 as MGHRA and CDR2 as YSYEKL. V was clipped by 3 bases and J by 4 bases, with 15 bases between them. The CDR3 sequence: CASSHPDISIYGYTF. The CDR3 DNA follows: TGCGCCAGCAGCCACCCCGACATCTCCATCTATGGCTACACCTTC.

This chain joins TRBV24-1 and TRBJ1-4; D is possibly TRBD1 (5 bases). The CDR3 runs to 13 residues. The germline CDR1 and CDR2 sequences are KGHDR and SFDVKD. The V end was cut by 9 bases, the J end by 7 bases, with 14 bases between. The CDR3 loop reads CATPMRGGEKLFF. CDR3 bases: TGTGCCACCCCAATGCGGGGGGGTGAAAAACTGTTTTTT.

This clone was detected once. CDR3: CASSSGQYYGYTF. The CDR3 DNA is TGTGCCAGCAGTAGCGGACAGTACTATGGCTACACCTTC. The chain links TRBV25-1 to TRBJ1-2, with D maybe TRBD1 (6 bases). The ends were cut back, 5 bases at V and 3 bases at J, with 10 bases in the middle. Germline V gene sequence: CDR1 MGHDK, CDR2 SYGVNS. The CDR3 spans 13 residues.

The J gene is TRBJ2-3, the V gene TRBV5-4; D is possibly TRBD2 (6 bases). Deletions cut 4 bases from V and 4 bases from J, with 13 bases between. Looked up from germline, CDR1 is SGHNT and CDR2 is YYREEE (reference sequence). The CDR3 spans 14 residues. CDR3 sequence reads: CASSPTTGADTQYF. CDR3 coding DNA: TGTGCCAGCAGCCCCACCACGGGGGCAGATACGCAGTATTTT.

CDR3 nucleotide sequence: TGTGCCAGCAGTGAAAGGGGGGACCCGGGACTAGCGGGTTCCTACGAGCAGTACTTC. Translating it yields CASSERGDPGLAGSYEQYF. The V call is TRBV6-1, the J call TRBJ2-7, with 12 bases matching TRBD2. Losses at the gene ends were 2 bases for V and 1 base for J; bases not matched to a gene: 12. This CDR3 spans 19 amino acids. Germline CDR1 MNHNS, CDR2 SASEGT.

This chain connects TRBV7-6 to TRBJ1-2, with D possibly TRBD1 on 6 matching bases. Trimming left V 5 bases short and J 0 bases short, with 16 bases between. CDR1 SGHVS and CDR2 FNYEAQ come from the germline V gene. CDR3 length: 16 amino acids. The CDR3 nucleotides read TGTGCCAGCAGCACTGAAATGGACAGCGCTAACTATGGCTACACCTTC. Translated, it gives CASSTEMDSANYGYTF.